A single sample is the source of the 29 T cell receptor beta chains below, sequenced in a study of T-cell memory formation after mild COVID-19. MiXCR, run by TCRdb on the 5' RACE reads, gives a single entry per CDR3 protein. The sample contains around 440,000 distinct CDR3 sequences, 15% to 20% of which appear only once. The sample taken for sequencing was PBMCs or a T cell subset sorted from them (not recorded which). The receptors here all came from an adult woman who had mild COVID-19 (a few samples of this study predate the infection). Cell type and time point are not known.

The chain links TRBV4-3 to TRBJ1-3; D is ambiguous. Germline CDR1 and CDR2: LGHNA and YSLEER. Trimming took 0 bases from V and 4 from J, leaving 7 bases between them. CDR3 length equals 14 residues. CDR3 bases: TGCGCCAGCAGCCAAGATGGGTTAGGAAACACCATATATTTT. Amino acid sequence: CASSQDGLGNTIYF.

J is TRBJ1-2 and V is TRBV9; no firm D call. This CDR3 comprises 16 residues. With 4 bases removed from V and 2 bases from J, the gap between germline ends came to 18 bases. Germline assignment: CDR1 SGDLS and CDR2 YYNGEE. The CDR3 spells CASSFSKQTGNYGYTF. As DNA, the CDR3 is TGTGCCAGCAGCTTTAGTAAACAGACGGGAAACTATGGCTACACCTTC.

Only a few counts were recorded for this clonotype. This chain uses TRBV7-9 with TRBJ2-1; 9 positions agree with TRBD2. Germline V gene sequence: CDR1 SEHNR, CDR2 FQNEAQ (reference sequence). V shed 4 bases, J shed 3 bases, and the junction held 7 bases outside the gene matches. The CDR3 spans 16 residues. The CDR3 here is CASSSARTSVYNEQFF. As DNA, the CDR3 is TGTGCCAGCAGCTCCGCCCGGACTAGCGTCTACAATGAGCAGTTCTTC.

The gene calls are TRBV7-6 and TRBJ2-1; 10 bases are shared with TRBD2. Germline V gives CDR1 SGHVS, CDR2 FNYEAQ. V trimming: 5 bases; J trimming: 3 bases; junction bases outside the gene matches: 13. This CDR3 region has 18 residues. CDR3 bases: TGTGCCAGCAGCCCTGTGATGATAGCGGGAGGACTCTACAATGAGCAGTTCTTC. It codes for CASSPVMIAGGLYNEQFF.

This clonotype was counted between two and nine times. The chain is built from TRBV27 and TRBJ2-5; 7 nucleotides match TRBD1. Germline CDR1 is MNHEY and CDR2 is SMNVEV (reference sequence). The CDR3 covers 15 residues. Trimming took 5 bases from V and 7 from J; bases not matched to a gene: 13. In DNA, the CDR3 is TGTGCCAGCAGTCCCGCTCGGACAGCAGGGGGGACCCAGTACTTC. Translation gives CASSPARTAGGTQYF.

The chain uses TRBV29-1 and TRBJ1-2; TRBD1 might be the D (5 bases). Germline-derived CDR1 and CDR2 are SQVTM and ANQGSEA. The CDR3 is made up of 11 amino acids. Trimming left V 4 bases short and J 8 bases short, with 11 bases between. The CDR3 sequence is CSVGGSWGYTF. Here the CDR3 DNA reads TGCAGCGTTGGGGGGTCCTGGGGCTACACCTTC.

The V gene is TRBV9, the J gene TRBJ1-1; 9 nucleotides align to TRBD1. Germline-derived CDR1 and CDR2 are SGDLS and YYNGEE. The CDR3 loop spans 14 amino acids. Trimming took 4 bases from V and 3 from J; bases not matched to a gene: 4. The CDR3 protein is CASSPWTGDTEAFF. CDR3 sequence (DNA): TGTGCCAGCAGCCCCTGGACAGGGGACACTGAAGCTTTCTTT.

This clonotype was recorded a few times. V is TRBV6-2 or TRBV6-3 and J is TRBJ1-2; TRBD1 is a possible D gene (6 bases). The germline V and J ends were trimmed by 1 base and 6 bases, with 9 bases remaining between them. Germline loops: CDR1 MNHEY, CDR2 SVGEGT. This CDR3 has 13 amino acids. CDR3 nucleotide sequence: TGTGCCAGCAGTTACTGGGCAGGGGATGGCTACACCTTC. Encoded protein: CASSYWAGDGYTF.

The sample holds a few counts of this clonotype. CDR3 sequence (DNA): TGTGCCAGCAGCTTCACCCATGGGGGGGCAGGGGAGCAGTACTTC. Translation gives CASSFTHGGAGEQYF. The J gene is TRBJ2-7, the V gene TRBV11-2, with D maybe TRBD2 (7 bases). This CDR3 comprises 15 residues. V was clipped by 3 bases and J by 7 bases, with 19 bases between them. CDR1 SGHAT and CDR2 FQNNGV come from the germline V gene.

In its sample, this clonotype was seen a few times. The chain recombines TRBV15 with TRBJ2-2, with a weak D call TRBD2 (6 bases). The CDR3 length is 14 residues. V shed 5 bases and J shed 6 bases, with 13 bases lying between them. In germline, CDR1 is LNHNV, CDR2 YYDKDF (reference sequence). The CDR3 sequence: CATSPRGSAGELFF. CDR3 in DNA: TGTGCCACCAGCCCCCGGGGGAGCGCCGGGGAGCTGTTTTTT.

This clonotype was picked up many times. V gene TRBV7-2 combines with J gene TRBJ2-3; 8 nucleotides match TRBD2. Germline V gene lookup returns CDR1 SGHTA and CDR2 FQGNSA. V lost 1 base and J lost 1; bases outside the gene matches: 7. CDR3 size: 17 residues. The CDR3 coding sequence is TGTGCCAGCAGCTTAGTCGGGCGGGAGGAAGGCACAGATACGCAGTATTTT. Translating it yields CASSLVGREEGTDTQYF.

There are many counts of this clonotype. The CDR3 sequence is CASSLSSKDEQFF. The CDR3 DNA reads as TGTGCCAGCAGCTTGAGCAGTAAAGATGAGCAGTTCTTC. The chain links TRBV7-3 to TRBJ2-1, with D uncertain. The germline V and J ends were trimmed by 3 bases and 8 bases, with 11 bases remaining between them. CDR1 SGHTA and CDR2 FQGTGA come from the germline V gene. This CDR3 is 13 amino acids long. The entire variable domain, with the rest obtained from reference TRBV7-3 and TRBJ2-1, is as follows: GAGVSQTPSNKVTEKGKYVELRCDPISGHTALYWYRQSLGQGPEFLIYFQGTGAADDSGLPNDRFFAVRPEGSVSTLKIQRTERGDSAVYLCASSLSSKDEQFFGPGTRLTVL.

The chain employs TRBV4-1 and TRBJ1-5; D gene unclear. The V and J ends lost 0 bases and 6 bases respectively, with 12 bases between them. CDR3 length: 15 amino acids. Per the germline V gene, CDR1 is MGHRA and CDR2 is YSYEKL. This CDR3 is CASSQESLVGQPQHF. DNA of the CDR3: TGCGCCAGCAGCCAAGAGTCTTTGGTAGGTCAGCCCCAGCATTTT.

This clonotype is medium-sized. V usage is TRBV12-3 or TRBV12-4 and J usage is TRBJ2-5; possible D gene TRBD2, 5 bases. The CDR3 loop spans 14 amino acids. Trimming took 3 bases from V and 2 from J, leaving 10 bases between them. For the CDR3, the DNA is TGTGCCAGCAGTTTGCCCCGGACTCAAGAGACCCAGTACTTC. Translating it yields CASSLPRTQETQYF.

The chain carries TRBV7-6 and TRBJ2-1, with D possibly being TRBD1 (6 bases). CDR1 and CDR2 (germline): SGHVS, FNYEAQ. This CDR3 is built from 15 residues. V lost 1 base and J lost 6, with 13 bases in between. CDR3 in amino acids: CASSLGGGILNEQFF. CDR3 sequence (DNA): TGTGCCAGCAGCTTAGGAGGGGGTATTCTCAATGAGCAGTTCTTC.

The V and J genes are TRBV24-1 and TRBJ2-1; 13 bases line up with TRBD2. Per germline, CDR1 KGHDR and CDR2 SFDVKD. Germline trimming cut 4 bases from V and 4 bases from J; bases unmatched to any gene: 6. The CDR3 has 17 residues. CDR3: CATSDGTSGTVYNEQFF. In DNA form, the CDR3 reads TGTGCCACCAGTGACGGGACTAGCGGGACGGTATACAATGAGCAGTTCTTC.

This clonotype turned up a few times. The chain links TRBV27 to TRBJ1-1; D is perhaps TRBD1 (6 bases). Germline assignment: CDR1 MNHEY and CDR2 SMNVEV (reference sequence). The CDR3 consists of 12 residues. V dropped 5 bases and J dropped 9 bases, with 13 bases sitting between them. The CDR3 nucleotides read TGTGCCAGCAGTAAAGGGGGATATCAAGCTTTCTTT. This codes for CASSKGGYQAFF.

The V call is TRBV27, the J call TRBJ1-5; 7 bases fit TRBD1. Trimming removed 8 bases from V and 3 bases from J; junction bases left unmatched: 10. Germline CDR1 and CDR2: MNHEY and SMNVEV (reference sequence). The CDR3 length is 15 residues. The CDR3 region is CASAIQGVVNQPQHF. The CDR3 DNA sequence: TGTGCCAGCGCAATTCAGGGGGTTGTCAATCAGCCCCAGCATTTT.

The chain employs TRBV7-3 and TRBJ2-7; 7 bases match TRBD1. The CDR3 sequence is 15 residues long. J lost 4 bases, V lost 5 bases, and 11 bases had no gene match. In germline, CDR1 is SGHTA, CDR2 FQGTGA. The CDR3 loop reads CASSVSTGVPYEQYF. CDR3 nucleotide sequence: TGTGCCAGCAGCGTATCAACAGGGGTACCATACGAGCAGTACTTC.

The table lists this clonotype with a few counts. The chain carries TRBV19 and TRBJ2-3; TRBD2 aligns across 9 bases. There are 16 residues in the CDR3. The ends lost 10 bases at V and 1 base at J; junction bases unmatched: 12. Germline CDR1 reads LNHDA; CDR2 reads SQIVND (reference sequence). CDR3 region: CATTESSGVGTDTQYF. The CDR3 DNA is TGTGCCACAACCGAATCTAGCGGGGTCGGCACAGATACGCAGTATTTT.

This clonotype was counted a few times. The chain has TRBV19 and TRBJ1-1, with D maybe TRBD1 (5 bases). Trimming took off 4 bases at V and 1 base at J, with 16 bases between the two ends. There are 16 residues in the CDR3. The germline gives CDR1 LNHDA, CDR2 SQIVND (reference sequence). CDR3 sequence: CASSTYPGLENTEAFF. CDR3 in DNA: TGTGCCAGTAGTACCTACCCGGGACTGGAGAACACTGAAGCTTTCTTT.

The chain is built from TRBV27 and TRBJ2-5; no clear D gene. Germline V CDR1 and CDR2: MNHEY, SMNVEV (reference sequence). This CDR3 region has 17 residues. With 5 bases removed from V and 0 bases from J, the gap between germline ends came to 19 bases. CDR3: CASSQAVGSRYQETQYF. CDR3 nucleotides: TGTGCCAGCAGTCAGGCTGTGGGTTCGCGGTACCAAGAGACCCAGTACTTC.

The chain recombines TRBV18 with TRBJ1-3; D ambiguous. This CDR3 contains 16 residues. Trimming took 4 bases from V and 0 from J, leaving 13 bases between them. Germline V gene sequence: CDR1 KGHSH, CDR2 LQKENI. CDR3 in amino acids: CASSLGGAGSGNTIYF. The CDR3 DNA reads as TGTGCCAGCTCACTAGGCGGCGCAGGCTCTGGAAACACCATATATTTT. The full variable domain, in which reference TRBV18 and TRBJ1-3 provide the parts outside the CDR3, is NAGVMQNPRHLVRRRGQEARLRCSPMKGHSHVYWYRQLPEEGLKFMVYLQKENIIDESGMPKERFSAEFPKEGPSILRIQQVVRGDSAAYFCASSLGGAGSGNTIYFGEGSWLTVV.

This clonotype was recorded at least ten times. The chain employs TRBV27 and TRBJ2-1; TRBD2 is a possible D gene (6 bases). The length of the CDR3 is 15 residues. The germline V gene encodes CDR1 MNHEY and CDR2 SMNVEV (reference sequence). The germline V and J ends were trimmed by 5 bases and 7 bases, with 18 bases remaining between them. CDR3 sequence: CASSGPERLANEQFF. CDR3 bases: TGTGCCAGCAGTGGACCGGAGCGGCTAGCGAATGAGCAGTTCTTC.

This clonotype was detected a few times. This chain joins TRBV30 and TRBJ2-3; TRBD1 matches at 8 bases. The CDR3 loop spans 14 amino acids. Per the germline V gene, CDR1 is GTSNPN and CDR2 is SVGIG (reference sequence). The V gene end was trimmed by 5 bases and the J gene end by 1 base; junction bases not matched to a gene: 5. The CDR3 nucleotides read TGTGCCTGGTCCTCGGGACAGGGCACAGATACGCAGTATTTT. Translation gives CAWSSGQGTDTQYF.

This clonotype was counted between two and nine times. The rearrangement joins TRBV7-9 to TRBJ2-1; 8 positions agree with TRBD1. The CDR3 sequence is 18 residues long. The ends lost 5 bases at V and 6 bases at J; junction bases unmatched: 18. CDR1 is SEHNR, CDR2 FQNEAQ, per germline (reference sequence). The CDR3 DNA follows: TGTGCCAGCAGCCGATGGACAGGGCCAATAGATCCAGGCAATGAGCAGTTCTTC. As protein: CASSRWTGPIDPGNEQFF.

This chain connects TRBV5-5 to TRBJ2-7; the D gene is possibly TRBD1 (5 bases). The CDR3 covers 14 residues. The germline CDR1 and CDR2 sequences are SGHKS and YYEKEE (reference sequence). Trimming stripped 5 bases from V and 2 bases from J, with 14 bases between. CDR3 nucleotide sequence: TGTGCCAGCAGTGAAGGAAGGGGAACCTACGAGCAGTACTTC. Translated: CASSEGRGTYEQYF.

This clonotype was recorded a few times. The chain employs TRBV2 and TRBJ2-7, with D unresolved. The germline gives CDR1 SNHLY, CDR2 FYNNEI. The CDR3 runs to 15 residues. The V and J ends lost 3 bases and 3 bases respectively, with 15 bases between them. CDR3 region: CASSELPDLLYEQYF. CDR3 nucleotides: TGTGCCAGCAGTGAGCTTCCGGACCTTCTCTACGAGCAGTACTTC.

The CDR3 spells CASSPIDGETEAFF. The CDR3 nucleotides read TGTGCCAGCTCACCAATCGATGGGGAAACTGAAGCTTTCTTT. The chain links TRBV18 to TRBJ1-1; the D is unclear. There are 14 residues in the CDR3. V gave up 2 bases and J gave up 5 bases, with 12 bases separating them. Looked up from germline, CDR1 is KGHSH and CDR2 is LQKENI. The full variable domain, completed using reference TRBV18 and TRBJ1-1, is NAGVMQNPRHLVRRRGQEARLRCSPMKGHSHVYWYRQLPEEGLKFMVYLQKENIIDESGMPKERFSAEFPKEGPSILRIQQVVRGDSAAYFCASSPIDGETEAFFGQGTRLTVV.